This T cell receptor (beta chain) was identified during a study of T-cell memory formation after mild COVID-19. This clonotype was picked up a small number of times. Germline lookup yields CDR1 SNHLY and CDR2 FYNNEI. Trimming left V 5 bases short and J 2 bases short, with 11 bases between. CDR3 length: 14 residues. Constant-segment primers were used for 5'RACE, and the resulting TCR alpha and TCR beta cDNA libraries carried sample barcodes and UMIs. TCRdb re-derived calls from the 5' RACE reads in MiXCR, one entry per CDR3 protein. This sample yields 450,000 to 650,000 distinct CDR3 sequences, of which roughly 17% are seen a single time; more than 10% belongs to the top ten.

What was sequenced was PBMCs or a T cell subset sorted from them (not recorded which). The sequence came from an adult woman who had mild COVID-19 (a few samples of this study predate the infection). Cell type and time point are not known. V usage is TRBV2 and J usage is TRBJ2-3, with D maybe TRBD2 (6 bases). CDR3 nucleotide sequence: TGTGCCAGCAGTACGGGACTCTTCACAGATACGCAGTATTTT. Amino acids: CASSTGLFTDTQYF. The full variable domain, in which reference TRBV2 and TRBJ2-3 provide the parts outside the CDR3, is EPEVTQTPSHQVTQMGQEVILRCVPISNHLYFYWYRQILGQKVEFLVSFYNNEISEKSEIFDDQFSVERPDGSNFTLKIRSTKLEDSAMYFCASSTGLFTDTQYFGPGTRLTVL.